This T cell receptor beta chain is drawn from a study of blood T cell repertoires in COVID-19. Looking at the study overall: COVID-19 samples, acute and convalescent, were from the United States, Italy and Spain.

The authors' processing: Estimated nucleated cell counts came from reference gene primer amplification. Some clones are missing from TCRdb's copy, which holds only in-frame ones; the method was immunoSEQ multiplex PCR. That table supplies the V and J calls and clone size; D and trimming were determined from the DNA. The sample has around 400,000 clones, approximately 89% seen once. Seattle cases were enrolled at active infection and followed longitudinally. Trimming cost V 0 bases and J 6 bases; bases outside gene matches: 5. Germline V gene data show CDR1 as LGHNA and CDR2 as YNFKEQ. The CDR3 runs to 16 residues.

Sequenced material: peripheral blood. V gene TRBV4-2 combines with J gene TRBJ2-2, with 9 bases aligning to TRBD1. The TCR was taken from a woman aged 60-75 years with COVID-19, enrolled during active disease. The CDR3 nucleotides are TGTGCCAGCAGCCAAGATCTCGGACAGGGGTCCGGGGAGCTGTTTTTT. Protein sequence: CASSQDLGQGSGELFF.